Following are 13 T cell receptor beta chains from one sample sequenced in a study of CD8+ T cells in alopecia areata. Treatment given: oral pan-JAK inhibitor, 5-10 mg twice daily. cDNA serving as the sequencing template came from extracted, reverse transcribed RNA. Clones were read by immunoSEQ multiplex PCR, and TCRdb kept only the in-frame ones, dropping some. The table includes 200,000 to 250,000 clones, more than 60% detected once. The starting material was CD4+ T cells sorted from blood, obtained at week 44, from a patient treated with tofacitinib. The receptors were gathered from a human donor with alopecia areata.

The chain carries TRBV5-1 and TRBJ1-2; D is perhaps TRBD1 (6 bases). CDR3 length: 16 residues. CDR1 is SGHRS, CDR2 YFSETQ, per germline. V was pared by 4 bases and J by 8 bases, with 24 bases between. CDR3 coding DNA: TGCGCCAGCAGCCTAAATGTACAGGGAGTCGGAGGGGGCTACACCTTC. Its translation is CASSLNVQGVGGGYTF.

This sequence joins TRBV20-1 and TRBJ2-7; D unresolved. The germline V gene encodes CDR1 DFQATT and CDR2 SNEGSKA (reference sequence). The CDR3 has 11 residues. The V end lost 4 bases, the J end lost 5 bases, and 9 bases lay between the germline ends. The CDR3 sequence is CSANRVDEQYF. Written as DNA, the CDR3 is TGCAGTGCTAATAGGGTGGACGAGCAGTACTTC.

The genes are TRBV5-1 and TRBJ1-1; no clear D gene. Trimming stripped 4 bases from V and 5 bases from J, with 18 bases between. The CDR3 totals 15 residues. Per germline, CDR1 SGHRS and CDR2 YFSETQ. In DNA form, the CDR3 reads TGCGCCAGCAGCCAATACTCCTCCCTAGGGACTGAAGCTTTCTTT. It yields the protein CASSQYSSLGTEAFF.

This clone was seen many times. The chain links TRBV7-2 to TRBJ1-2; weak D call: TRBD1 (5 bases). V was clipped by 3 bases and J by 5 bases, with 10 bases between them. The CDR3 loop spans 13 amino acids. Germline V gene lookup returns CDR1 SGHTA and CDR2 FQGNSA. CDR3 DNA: TGTGCCAGCAGCTTGGAGGGGAATTATGGCTACACCTTC. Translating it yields CASSLEGNYGYTF. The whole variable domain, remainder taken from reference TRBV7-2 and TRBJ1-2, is GAGVSQSPSNKVTEKGKDVELRCDPISGHTALYWYRQSLGQGLEFLIYFQGNSAPDKSGLPSDRFSAERTGGSVSTLTIQRTQQEDSAVYLCASSLEGNYGYTFGSGTRLTVV.

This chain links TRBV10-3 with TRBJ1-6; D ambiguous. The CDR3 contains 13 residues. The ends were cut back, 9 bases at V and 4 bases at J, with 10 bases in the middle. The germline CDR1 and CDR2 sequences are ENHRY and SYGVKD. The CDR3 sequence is CAISVKYNSPLHF. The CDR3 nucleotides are TGTGCCATTTCAGTAAAGTATAATTCACCCCTCCACTTT.

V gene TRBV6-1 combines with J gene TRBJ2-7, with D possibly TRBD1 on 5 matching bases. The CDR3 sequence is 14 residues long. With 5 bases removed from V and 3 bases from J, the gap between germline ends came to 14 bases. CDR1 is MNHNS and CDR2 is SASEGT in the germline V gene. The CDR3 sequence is CASSWGGSNYEQYF. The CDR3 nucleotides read TGTGCCAGCAGTTGGGGCGGTTCTAACTACGAGCAGTACTTC.

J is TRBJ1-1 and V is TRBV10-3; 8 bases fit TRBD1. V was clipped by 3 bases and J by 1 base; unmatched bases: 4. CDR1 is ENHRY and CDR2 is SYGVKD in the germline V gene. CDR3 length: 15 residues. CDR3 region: CAISDYGTGNTEAFF. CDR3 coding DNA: TGTGCCATCAGTGATTACGGGACAGGGAACACTGAAGCTTTCTTT.

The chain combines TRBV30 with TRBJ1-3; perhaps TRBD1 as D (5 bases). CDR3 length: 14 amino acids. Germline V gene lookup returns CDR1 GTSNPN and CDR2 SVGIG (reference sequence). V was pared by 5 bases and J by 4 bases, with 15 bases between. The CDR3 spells CAWYRRGSGNTIYF. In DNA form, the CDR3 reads TGTGCCTGGTACAGGAGGGGCTCCGGAAACACCATATATTTT.

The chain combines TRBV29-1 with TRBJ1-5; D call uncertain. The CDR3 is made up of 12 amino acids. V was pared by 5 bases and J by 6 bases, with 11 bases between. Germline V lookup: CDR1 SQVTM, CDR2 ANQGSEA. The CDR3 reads CSVRLVGQPQHF. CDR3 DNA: TGCAGCGTTAGGCTCGTGGGTCAGCCCCAGCATTTT.

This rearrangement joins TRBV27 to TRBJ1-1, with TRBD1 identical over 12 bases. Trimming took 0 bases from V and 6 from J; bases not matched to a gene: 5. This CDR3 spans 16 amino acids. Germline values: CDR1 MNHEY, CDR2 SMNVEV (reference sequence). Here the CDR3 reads CASSLSPGQGAAEAFF. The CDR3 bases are TGTGCCAGCAGTTTATCACCGGGACAGGGGGCGGCTGAAGCTTTCTTT.

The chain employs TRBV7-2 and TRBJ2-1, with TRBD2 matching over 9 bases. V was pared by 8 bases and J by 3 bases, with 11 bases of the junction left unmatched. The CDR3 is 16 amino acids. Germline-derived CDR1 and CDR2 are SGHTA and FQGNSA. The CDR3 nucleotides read TGTGCCAGCGGGCCTAGCGGGGTTGGGTTCTACAATGAGCAGTTCTTC. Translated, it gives CASGPSGVGFYNEQFF. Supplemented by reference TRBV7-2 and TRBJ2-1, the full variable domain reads GAGVSQSPSNKVTEKGKDVELRCDPISGHTALYWYRQSLGQGLEFLIYFQGNSAPDKSGLPSDRFSAERTGGSVSTLTIQRTQQEDSAVYLCASGPSGVGFYNEQFFGPGTRLTVL.

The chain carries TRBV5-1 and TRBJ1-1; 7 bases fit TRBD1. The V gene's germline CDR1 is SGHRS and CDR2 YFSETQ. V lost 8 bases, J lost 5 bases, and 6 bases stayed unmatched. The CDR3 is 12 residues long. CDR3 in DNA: TGCGCCAGTAAGACAGGGACGACTGAAGCTTTCTTT. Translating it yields CASKTGTTEAFF.

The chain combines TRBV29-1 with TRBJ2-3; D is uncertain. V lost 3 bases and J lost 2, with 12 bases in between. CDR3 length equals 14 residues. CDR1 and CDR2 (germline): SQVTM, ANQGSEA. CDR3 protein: CSVERKLSTDTQYF. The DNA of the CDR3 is TGCAGCGTTGAGCGCAAGCTCTCCACAGATACGCAGTATTTT.